The 13 T cell receptor beta chains given below trace back to one sample, sequenced in a study of blood T cells in healthy people across ages. A second roughly 7 to 12 cycle PCR used barcoded and J-beta primers. Each CDR3 protein is one row after TCRdb ran MiXCR on the 5' RACE reads. The sample lists some 850,000 distinct CDR3 sequences, roughly 25% seen once, with around 2.9% in the top ten. This sample was also put to use in a study of T cells of mothers and their children.

Sequenced sample: blood. The source is a boy between 10 and 17 years old in good health.

The V gene is TRBV4-3, the J gene TRBJ2-5; tentatively, D is TRBD1 (5 bases). The CDR3 covers 15 residues. Germline V gene data show CDR1 as LGHNA and CDR2 as YSLEER. Trimming removed 0 bases from V and 3 bases from J, with 11 bases in between. CDR3 DNA: TGCGCCAGCAGCCAAGATGCGCAGGGTGAAGAGACCCAGTACTTC. Amino acid sequence: CASSQDAQGEETQYF.

This rearrangement joins TRBV10-2 to TRBJ2-5, with 8 bases matching TRBD2. The CDR3 has 15 amino acids. Germline V gene data show CDR1 as WSHSY and CDR2 as SAAADI. V shed 3 bases, J shed 1 base, and the junction held 4 bases outside the gene matches. CDR3 coding DNA: TGCGCCAGCAGTGAACCCGCGGGAGGCCAAGAGACCCAGTACTTC. Protein: CASSEPAGGQETQYF.

This clonotype was seen only a few times. CDR3 DNA: TGTGCCAGCAGCGATCGGGGGACCCTGGGTCTGGGAAATGAAAAACTGTTTTTT. It is translated as CASSDRGTLGLGNEKLFF. The gene calls are TRBV28 and TRBJ1-4, with D perhaps TRBD1 (5 bases). The germline V gene encodes CDR1 MDHEN and CDR2 SYDVKM. The ends were cut back, 6 bases at V and 5 bases at J, with 25 bases in the middle. The CDR3 length is 18 residues.

The chain couples TRBV2 to TRBJ1-6, with no clear D. Looked up from germline, CDR1 is SNHLY and CDR2 is FYNNEI. The V and J ends lost 6 bases and 5 bases respectively, with 20 bases between them. The CDR3 loop spans 17 amino acids. The CDR3 here is CASRFGPGKLNNSPLHF. The CDR3 bases are TGTGCCAGCAGATTCGGACCGGGGAAACTAAATAATTCACCCCTCCACTTT.

This clonotype showed up just a few times. The chain recombines TRBV2 with TRBJ1-2; 7 positions agree with TRBD1. Germline values: CDR1 SNHLY, CDR2 FYNNEI. V gave up 1 base and J gave up 7 bases; unmatched junction bases: 9. The CDR3 is made up of 15 amino acids. CDR3 coding DNA: TGTGCCAGCAGTGAAGGGGGGTCAGGGGGAGTTGGCTACACCTTC. Translated, it gives CASSEGGSGGVGYTF.

This clonotype was counted only a few times. This rearrangement joins TRBV2 to TRBJ1-5; no clear D gene. V was trimmed by 6 bases and J by 2 bases, leaving 8 bases between them. Per the germline V gene, CDR1 is SNHLY and CDR2 is FYNNEI. The CDR3 totals 13 residues. This chain's CDR3 is CASSPTRNQPQHF. Written as DNA, the CDR3 is TGTGCCAGCAGCCCCACTCGCAATCAGCCCCAGCATTTT.

The V call is TRBV18, the J call TRBJ2-5, with D possibly called TRBD1 or TRBD2 (6 bases each). From germline, CDR1 is KGHSH and CDR2 LQKENI. The V end lost 2 bases, the J end lost 5 bases, and 15 bases lay between the germline ends. The CDR3 is made up of 15 amino acids. CDR3 region: CASSPGPGAWETQYF. The CDR3 DNA follows: TGTGCCAGCTCACCAGGCCCGGGGGCGTGGGAGACCCAGTACTTC.

On this clonotype: Germline is not matched at one junction end, which may reflect a read error. The rearrangement uses TRBV9 and TRBJ2-1; D might be TRBD1 (5 bases). Germline values: CDR1 SGDLS, CDR2 YYNGEE. The CDR3 loop spans 15 amino acids. The CDR3 DNA reads as TGTGCCAGCAACGTAGCTCCTGACAGAACCAATGAGCAGTTCTTC. It specifies CASNVAPDRTNEQFF.

A few counts support this clonotype. This chain links TRBV2 with TRBJ2-5; D not certain. The V gene's germline CDR1 is SNHLY and CDR2 FYNNEI. This CDR3 has 14 residues. Trimming removed 3 bases from V and 1 base from J, with 9 bases in between. CDR3 amino acids: CASSDNQVQETQYF. The CDR3 nucleotides read TGTGCCAGCAGTGATAATCAAGTCCAAGAGACCCAGTACTTC.

This clonotype has just a few counts. The V and J genes are TRBV27 and TRBJ2-7; 7 bases line up with TRBD2. The CDR3 sequence is 15 residues long. Germline V CDR1 and CDR2: MNHEY, SMNVEV (reference sequence). V trimming: 6 bases; J trimming: 0 bases; junction bases outside the gene matches: 8. The CDR3 loop reads CASRTSDDSSYEQYF. The CDR3 bases are TGTGCCAGCAGAACTAGCGATGACAGCTCCTACGAGCAGTACTTC.

This clonotype was counted only a few times. The junction differs from germline at one of its ends, possibly a read error. The chain employs TRBV12-3 or TRBV12-4 and TRBJ2-7; TRBD1 might be the D (6 bases). The CDR3 is 15 amino acids. The CDR3, as DNA: TGTGCCAGTTCCCGGACAGAGGGTTTATCCTATGAGCAGTACTTC. This translates into CASSRTEGLSYEQYF.

This clonotype turned up a few times. The chain carries TRBV29-1 and TRBJ2-5; perhaps D is TRBD1 or TRBD2 (5 bases each). The end of the DNA fits TRBJ2-7 better, so the J call may be wrong. The CDR3 has 13 amino acids. Germline V gene data show CDR1 as SQVTM and CDR2 as ANQGSEA. The CDR3 bases are TGCAGCGTCGGGGCCAGGGCTACCTACGAGCAGTACTTC. Its protein product is CSVGARATYEQYF.

This clonotype was picked up a small number of times. The CDR3 nucleotides are TGTGCCAGCAGCCGAGATCGGGTGACAGCGAACACTGAAGCTTTCTTT. Its translation: CASSRDRVTANTEAFF. The chain recombines TRBV3-1 with TRBJ1-1; perhaps TRBD1 as D (5 bases). Germline CDR1 reads LGHDT; CDR2 reads YNNKEL (reference sequence). This CDR3 has 16 residues. V was trimmed by 4 bases and J by 1 base, leaving 16 bases between them.